Below are 26 T cell receptor beta chains sequenced from a single sample in a study of T cell responses to AZD1222 COVID-19 vaccine (dated by TCRdb to the early 2020s). According to the study, the label for this sample's time point signals: baseline before first vaccination. Library preparation was by the immunoSEQ multiplex PCR assay. TCRdb carries this immuneACCESS record with in-frame sequences only. Its versions omit some clonotypes, under half of them owing to an unresolved V gene in the studies checked, with the rest unexplained. This sample holds 95,000 to 150,000 clones; less than 90% were observed only once. Approximately 9.2% of the sample is held by the ten biggest clonotypes. This material consisted of peripheral blood, taken on day 0 of AZD1222 vaccination. The origin of the receptors is an adult in good health.

V usage is TRBV2 and J usage is TRBJ1-2, with unresolved D. The V gene's germline CDR1 is SNHLY and CDR2 FYNNEI. V was clipped by 8 bases and J by 1 base, with 5 bases between them. The CDR3 contains 11 residues. The CDR3 loop reads CASRINYGYTF. The CDR3 DNA reads as TGTGCCAGCCGAATTAACTATGGCTACACCTTC. Supplemented by reference TRBV2 and TRBJ1-2, the full variable domain reads EPEVTQTPSHQVTQMGQEVILRCVPISNHLYFYWYRQILGQKVEFLVSFYNNEISEKSEIFDDQFSVERPDGSNFTLKIRSTKLEDSAMYFCASRINYGYTFGSGTRLTVV.

The V and J genes are TRBV11-3 and TRBJ2-1, with TRBD2 identical over 7 bases. The trim removed 1 base at V and 15 bases at J, leaving 15 bases unmatched. Germline V gene lookup returns CDR1 SGHNT and CDR2 YENEEA. The CDR3 is 15 amino acids. CDR3 protein: CASSLAGSGVRRLFF. As DNA, the CDR3 is TGTGCCAGCAGCTTAGCGGGCAGCGGGGTACGACGGTTGTTCTTC.

The genes are TRBV7-8 and TRBJ2-3, with 8 bases identical to TRBD1. There are 15 residues in the CDR3. Trimming took 1 base from V and 4 from J; bases not matched to a gene: 4. In germline, CDR1 is SGHVS, CDR2 FQNEAQ. The CDR3 nucleotides are TGTGCCAGCAGCTTAGGGGGACAGGTATCAGATACGCAGTATTTT. Its translation is CASSLGGQVSDTQYF.

The chain links TRBV6-2 or TRBV6-3 to TRBJ1-2; D perhaps matches TRBD1 (6 bases). Trimming pared 4 bases from V and 12 bases from J, leaving 12 bases between. This CDR3 has 11 residues. Germline CDR1 and CDR2: MNHEY and SVGEGT. As DNA, the CDR3 is TGTGCCAGCAGTTTGTTTCGGGGGCACACCTTC. Its translation is CASSLFRGHTF.

The chain carries TRBV5-1 and TRBJ1-1; D call uncertain. V was cut by 2 bases and J by 0 bases, with 17 bases left in between. The CDR3 is 17 amino acids. Germline CDR1 SGHRS, CDR2 YFSETQ. The chain's CDR3 is CASSFSGLSGMNTEAFF. For the CDR3, the DNA is TGCGCCAGCAGCTTTTCGGGATTGAGTGGGATGAACACTGAAGCTTTCTTT.

The chain combines TRBV18 with TRBJ2-7; TRBD1 matches 8 bases. The CDR3 covers 15 residues. Trimming at V came to 5 bases and at J to 3 bases, leaving 9 bases not matched to a gene. Per the germline V gene, CDR1 is KGHSH and CDR2 is LQKENI. As DNA, the CDR3 is TGTGCCAGCTCAACGCCGGACAGGGATCGCTACGAGCAGTACTTC. Translation gives CASSTPDRDRYEQYF.

The V gene is TRBV27, the J gene TRBJ1-2; 7 bases align to TRBD1. Germline loops: CDR1 MNHEY, CDR2 SMNVEV (reference sequence). This CDR3 is 13 amino acids long. J gave up 2 bases and V 4 bases, and 1 base lay outside the gene matches. CDR3 loop: CASSSQGNYGYTF. The CDR3 DNA sequence: TGTGCCAGCAGTTCACAGGGGAACTATGGCTACACCTTC.

The gene calls are TRBV5-6 and TRBJ2-3; D is undetermined. The V gene's germline CDR1 is SGHDT and CDR2 YYEEEE. The V end was cut by 0 bases, the J end by 6 bases, with 8 bases between. CDR3 length: 13 residues. In DNA form, the CDR3 reads TGTGCCAGCAGCTTGGGTGGATGGGATACGCAGTATTTT. Translating it yields CASSLGGWDTQYF.

V and J are TRBV7-2 and TRBJ1-2; weak D call: TRBD1 (6 bases). Trimming removed 5 bases from V and 2 bases from J, with 9 bases in between. Looked up from germline, CDR1 is SGHTA and CDR2 is FQGNSA. The CDR3 consists of 13 residues. CDR3 protein: CASSHGQNYGYTF. CDR3 nucleotide sequence: TGTGCCAGCAGCCATGGACAGAACTATGGCTACACCTTC.

V gene TRBV6-5 combines with J gene TRBJ1-1; D is uncertain. The CDR3 extends over 13 amino acids. Germline lookup yields CDR1 MNHEY and CDR2 SVGAGI. V was trimmed by 6 bases and J by 1 base, leaving 9 bases between them. In DNA, the CDR3 is TGTGCCAGCAGCCGATTAGGGAACACTGAAGCTTTCTTT. As protein: CASSRLGNTEAFF.

The J gene is TRBJ2-5, the V gene TRBV11-3; 10 bases are a match to TRBD2. V lost 2 bases and J lost 14; bases outside the gene matches: 5. The V gene's germline CDR1 is SGHNT and CDR2 YENEEA. The CDR3 is 12 residues long. The CDR3: CASSLTSGTVYF. DNA of the CDR3: TGTGCCAGCAGCTTAACTAGCGGGACGGTATACTTC.

The chain uses TRBV4-1 and TRBJ2-5; the match to TRBD1 covers 9 bases. This CDR3 comprises 16 residues. V shed 3 bases, J shed 3 bases, and the junction held 8 bases outside the gene matches. Germline V gives CDR1 MGHRA, CDR2 YSYEKL. The CDR3 DNA reads TGCGCCAGCAGCCAGTTCTTGGGACAGGGAAAAGAGACCCAGTACTTC. It encodes CASSQFLGQGKETQYF.

The CDR3 DNA follows: TGTGCCAGCAGTTTAGGCCCGGCCGGGGAGCTGTTTTTT. Protein: CASSLGPAGELFF. The V and J genes are TRBV12-3 or TRBV12-4 and TRBJ2-2; the D is unclear. This CDR3 contains 13 residues. Trimming cost V 1 base and J 6 bases, with 6 bases left between them.

The CDR3 DNA sequence: TGTGCCAGCAGCTTAATGGACCAGGACACTAAGTACTTC. The encoded protein is CASSLMDQDTKYF. The chain carries TRBV5-4 and TRBJ2-7, with a tentative D call TRBD1 (5 bases). CDR3 length: 13 amino acids. The germline gives CDR1 SGHNT, CDR2 YYREEE (reference sequence). V gave up 2 bases and J gave up 11 bases, with 17 bases separating them.

The V call is TRBV15, the J call TRBJ1-5; D is undetermined. CDR1 is LNHNV, CDR2 YYDKDF, per germline (reference sequence). Trimming removed 1 base at V and 2 bases at J, with 9 bases between. This CDR3 spans 15 amino acids. The CDR3 nucleotides are TGTGCCACCAGCAGAGGAGGACCCGGCAATCAGCCCCAGCATTTT. Residues: CATSRGGPGNQPQHF.

The chain couples TRBV2 to TRBJ2-2; TRBD2 might be the D (6 bases). This CDR3 comprises 12 residues. Germline V gene data show CDR1 as SNHLY and CDR2 as FYNNEI. V was clipped by 3 bases and J by 9 bases, with 8 bases between them. The CDR3 loop reads CASSEGGRELFF. The CDR3 DNA reads as TGTGCCAGCAGTGAGGGGGGTCGGGAGCTGTTTTTT.

This chain uses TRBV7-3 with TRBJ2-3; 8 positions match TRBD2. The CDR3 runs 19 residues. Germline assignment: CDR1 SGHTA and CDR2 FQGTGA. With V trimmed by 5 bases and J by 0 bases, 16 bases remained unmatched. As DNA, the CDR3 is TGTGCCAGCAGCCGTATATCTCTAGCGGGTGTGACTAGCACAGATACGCAGTATTTT. Its protein is CASSRISLAGVTSTDTQYF.

J is TRBJ2-1 and V is TRBV27, with TRBD2 matching over 7 bases. The ends lost 0 bases at V and 4 bases at J; junction bases unmatched: 3. The CDR3 sequence is 15 residues long. Germline V gene data show CDR1 as MNHEY and CDR2 as SMNVEV (reference sequence). CDR3: CASSLSGTIYNEQFF. CDR3 sequence (DNA): TGTGCCAGCAGTTTATCGGGGACTATTTACAATGAGCAGTTCTTC.

The rearrangement uses TRBV10-1 and TRBJ2-3, with D perhaps TRBD1 (6 bases). Trimming removed 4 bases at V and 0 bases at J, with 8 bases between. CDR1 WNHNN and CDR2 SYGVQD come from the germline V gene (reference sequence). The CDR3 spans 14 residues. The chain's CDR3 is CASSGTGSTDTQYF. CDR3 in DNA: TGCGCCAGCAGTGGAACAGGGAGCACAGATACGCAGTATTTT.

This chain joins TRBV9 and TRBJ1-4; 7 positions match TRBD1. J was trimmed by 8 bases and V by 3 bases; bases with no gene match: 13. Germline V gene sequence: CDR1 SGDLS, CDR2 YYNGEE. The CDR3 sequence is 16 residues long. The CDR3 is CASSENAQGEEEKLFF. DNA for the CDR3: TGTGCCAGCAGCGAGAATGCCCAGGGGGAGGAGGAAAAACTGTTTTTT. Filled out from reference TRBV9 and TRBJ1-4, the complete variable domain reads DSGVTQTPKHLITATGQRVTLRCSPRSGDLSVYWYQQSLDQGLQFLIQYYNGEERAKGNILERFSAQQFPDLHSELNLSSLELGDSALYFCASSENAQGEEEKLFFGSGTQLSVL.

In DNA, the CDR3 is TGTGCCAGCAGCTTCACGACAGGGGGGGGGACAGATACGCAGTATTTT. Its protein product is CASSFTTGGGTDTQYF. The chain couples TRBV7-8 to TRBJ2-3; 9 bases are a match to TRBD1. This CDR3 has 16 residues. The ends lost 3 bases at V and 3 bases at J; junction bases unmatched: 7. Germline V gives CDR1 SGHVS, CDR2 FQNEAQ. Supplemented by reference TRBV7-8 and TRBJ2-3, the full variable domain reads GAGVSQSPRYKVAKRGQDVALRCDPISGHVSLFWYQQALGQGPEFLTYFQNEAQLDKSGLPSDRFFAERPEGSVSTLKIQRTQQEDSAVYLCASSFTTGGGTDTQYFGPGTRLTVL.

The chain combines TRBV5-6 with TRBJ2-7; 8 positions agree with TRBD1. Germline V gene data show CDR1 as SGHDT and CDR2 as YYEEEE. The V segment lost 3 bases and the J segment 3 bases; nucleotides outside the gene matches: 5. This CDR3 has 14 amino acids. The CDR3 sequence is CASSWAGGYYEQYF. The CDR3 nucleotides are TGTGCCAGCAGCTGGGCAGGGGGCTACTACGAGCAGTACTTC. The entire variable domain, with the rest obtained from reference TRBV5-6 and TRBJ2-7, is as follows: DAGVTQSPTHLIKTRGQQVTLRCSPKSGHDTVSWYQQALGQGPQFIFQYYEEEERQRGNFPDRFSGHQFPNYSSELNVNALLLGDSALYLCASSWAGGYYEQYFGPGTRLTVT.

The rearrangement uses TRBV3-1 (or the pseudogene TRBV3-2) and TRBJ2-2; D remains unclear. Germline lookup yields CDR1 LGHDT and CDR2 YNNKEL (reference sequence). This CDR3 region has 12 residues. With 4 bases removed from V and 6 bases from J, the gap between germline ends came to 6 bases. CDR3 bases: TGTGCCAGCAGCCCTATCTCCGGGGAGCTGTTTTTT. Translating gives CASSPISGELFF.

The chain links TRBV28 to TRBJ1-2; weak D call: TRBD1 (5 bases). Germline CDR1 reads MDHEN; CDR2 reads SYDVKM. This CDR3 has 12 residues. The V gene lost 10 bases and the J gene lost 8 bases, with 17 bases spanning the gap. For the CDR3, the DNA is TGTGCCACAGGAGAGTGGGGCGGGGGCTACACCTTC. Residues: CATGEWGGGYTF.

In regard to this clone: At the DNA level, this CDR3 is encoded by other sequences in the same sample as well. J is TRBJ2-1 and V is TRBV7-2; a possible D gene is TRBD1 (6 bases). The germline V gene encodes CDR1 SGHTA and CDR2 FQGNSA. Between the trimmed V and J ends, which lost 4 bases and 4 bases, there was a span of 8 bases. This CDR3 is 13 amino acids long. As DNA, the CDR3 is TGTGCCAGCAGCTCACAGGGATACAATGAGCAGTTCTTC. Amino acids: CASSSQGYNEQFF.

The V and J genes are TRBV5-5 and TRBJ2-7; D gene uncertain. V was shortened by 4 bases and J by 3 bases, with 17 bases between the two germline ends. Germline V gene sequence: CDR1 SGHKS, CDR2 YYEKEE (reference sequence). The CDR3 has 15 residues. CDR3 nucleotide sequence: TGTGCCAGCAGCCTTGACCGGGCCGCACACTACGAGCAGTACTTC. Protein: CASSLDRAAHYEQYF.